This T cell receptor (beta chain) is drawn from a study of cytomegalovirus exposure and HLA in healthy donors (dated by TCRdb to 2016 to 2017). Looking at the study overall: In an earlier analysis of fewer than 750 of the donors, around 300 Gb of sequence data and 95 million to 130 million unique TCR beta sequences from about 190 million T cells were reported. Donor age, sex, ethnicity and CMV serostatus were compiled together with the repertoire data. Rather than drawing on any new phenotypic data, the later analysis identified candidate immune exposures from TCR beta sequences and the way those sequences occurred across donors. In a later genetic analysis, genome-wide SNP genotypes for 398 of the 666 donors were used, and that subset was treated as a discovery cohort. The T cell repertoires of 700 or so subjects were profiled by immunosequencing and related to cytomegalovirus serostatus. An early release that covered roughly 600 HLA-typed donors contained 250 to 350 gigabases of sequencing data and roughly 84 million unique TCR sequences. Every repertoire in the discovery cohort had been generated on one and the same sequencing platform. Of the approximately 370 genotyped donors, 81% were placed in the genetic ancestry cluster associated with self-reported Caucasian donors. Along with the 666-subject first cohort, a separate validation cohort of some 130 different subjects was used. In a later analysis, previously published TCR beta repertoires from about 670 donors were re-analyzed and high-resolution HLA genotyping was added so that TCR occurrence patterns could be studied. HLA typing included class I and class II loci at four-digit resolution. In an earlier analysis of roughly 600 of the donors, high-throughput TCR beta sequencing was used to judge whether each TCR beta V gene segment behaved as functional or pseudogenic. To predict cytomegalovirus infection status, the study brought together high-throughput TCR immunosequencing, statistical association of individual TCRs with disease status, and machine learning. Among almost 400 genotyped donors of the cohort, an average of around 240,000 unique TCR beta nucleotide sequences were sequenced per donor, around 20% of them non-productive. The number of typed donors differed by locus: about 620-630 for A, B, C, DRB1 and DQB1; about 520 for DQA1; some 610 for DPA1; and roughly 450 for DPB1. The study was designed to test whether signatures of past pathogen exposure could be identified by cataloging public T cell receptors. Because of strong linkage in the cohort, roughly five DR-DQ haplotypes were treated as single units for association and clustering. Study-wide findings and limitations: A further reported finding was that TCR beta sequences accurately predicted the HLA-A and HLA-B alleles for most subjects in the first cohort. Strong co-occurrence of HLA alleles, especially DR and DQ, made assigning TCR associations to individual alleles difficult. Immune exposure information for the cohort was limited to CMV serostatus. The sequencing pipeline was judged likely to have produced a cluster of highly shared sequence variants as a technical artifact. In this cohort, only TCR beta chains were sequenced, and detectable features were limited by the absence of alpha or paired-chain data. Roughly uniform sequencing depth across donors was assumed in presence/absence analyses, although this assumption may not hold. Because some donors lacked HLA typing at each locus, the association tests relied only on the typed subset. According to a later analysis, TCR association rates differed among HLA loci, with DRB1 alleles showing the most associated TCRs and HLA-C alleles showing the fewest. In a later analysis, some 18,000 TCR beta sequences were associated with specific HLA alleles at a false discovery rate of 0.05. Some 16 rarely observed V segments, including chromosome 9 orphons, were excluded from the earlier analysis of several hundred of the donors because counts were too low. A total of 150 to 200 TCR beta chains were listed by the study as associated with cytomegalovirus. Compared with the roughly 600-donor mean, donors in an Asian-associated ancestry cluster had fewer N-insertions in productive TCRs, according to a later genetic analysis. Correlated functional status among segregating V segments might reflect linkage disequilibrium, but an unknown experimental factor could not be ruled out. Three of the identified cytomegalovirus-associated TCR beta chains were confirmed in vitro to be specific for cytomegalovirus antigens. V-gene and J-gene trimming of TCR beta chains was associated with a missense DCLRE1C variant in a later genetic analysis, and the association was replicated in an independent cohort. A later analysis found that most CMV-associated TCR beta chains appeared HLA-restricted, with HLA associations seemingly driven largely by CMV exposure. Several of the top co-occurrence clusters appeared to be linked to parvovirus B19, influenza, CMV and Epstein-Barr virus, according to a later analysis. Most TCR sequences were seen in very few donors, while some public TCRs were found in many individuals. Some IMGT-functional V segments, including TRBV6-2 and TRBV6-3, could not be told apart with the 87-base-pair reads, so those segments were excluded. In a later analysis, HLA-associated TCR beta chains were found to be more clonally expanded and to have lower generation probabilities than equally common non-associated chains. According to the authors, the approach could potentially be generalized to other disease states and immunological phenotypes. In an earlier analysis of roughly 560 of the donors, most TCR beta V segments were observed in productive rearrangements about 87% or about 30% of the time, broadly matching IMGT annotations. The classifier was reported to diagnose cytomegalovirus status with high specificity and sensitivity in both the original and validation cohorts.

The germline V gene gives CDR1 as SGHRS and CDR2 as YFSETQ. V lost 5 bases and J lost 4 bases; the stretch between them is 12 bases long. Counted from cysteine to phenylalanine, this CDR3 has 13 amino acids. The DNA shown is the 39-base CDR3, in frame from base 1. The cohort consisted of hundreds of healthy bone marrow donors. At the time of sampling, every cohort member was nominally healthy, though immune exposures that went unrecorded were likely present. The donor tested CMV seropositive, placing the donor among the 250 to 300 seropositive members of the cohort. A peripheral blood sample was collected from each donor, and TCR beta sequencing was performed on peripheral blood mononuclear cells. Genomic DNA was extracted from the blood cell samples with the Qiagen DNeasy Blood Extraction Kit. Libraries were constructed by the immunoSEQ multiplex PCR assay. For the multiplex PCR, a mixture combining 60 forward primers for TCR Vbeta segments and 13 reverse primers for TCR Jbeta segments was used. A multiplex PCR assay on genomic DNA amplified the CDR3 region of rearranged TCR beta genes. On the Illumina HiSeq System, the amplified TCR beta libraries were sequenced as 87-base-pair reads. As for the authors' bioinformatics: Across the roughly 640 repertoires, a later analysis counted 80 million or so unique TCR beta chains, roughly 11 million of which were shared by at least two donors. Raw reads were error-corrected and collapsed into unique sequences by a nearest-neighbor algorithm in which closely related sequences were merged to remove PCR and sequencing errors. CDR3 sequences were aligned to IMGT reference sequences to assign V, D and J gene segments. Each retained sequence needed at least a six-nucleotide match to both a V gene segment and a J gene segment. A rearrangement was called productive if the CDR3 had no stop codons and remained in frame with V and J, and every other rearrangement was called non-productive. CDR3 was defined by IMGT convention, running from the second conserved V-encoded cysteine to the conserved J-encoded phenylalanine. Sequences without an unambiguous match to a single V gene segment were excluded from the earlier analysis of approximately 560 of the donors. In an earlier analysis of 587 of the donors, V segments were called functional above 56.7% productive rearrangements and were called segregating when the between-donor standard deviation exceeded 5%. A statistical classification framework was built to diagnose cytomegalovirus status from the catalog of TCR beta chain sequences. V and J gene assignment, in a later analysis, came from comparing TCR nucleotide sequences with IMGT/GENE-DB human TR gene sequences. In a later analysis, CDR3 sequences and most-parsimonious VDJ recombination scenarios were assigned using the TCRdist pipeline. A later analysis defined each TCR beta chain by its CDR3 amino acid sequence plus V-gene family, and excluded reads lacking a unique V-gene family. As a way to deal with suspected cross-contamination and a sequencing artifact, a later analysis dropped approximately 570 nucleotide sequences that were highly shared and had low generation probability. For each public chain, a later analysis derived a clonal expansion index from normalized ranks of inferred template counts within each repertoire. In a later analysis, generation probabilities were computed with a VDJ recombination model fitted to out-of-frame rearrangements, and the resulting probabilities were checked against IGoR. In a later analysis, TCR-TCR, TCR-HLA and TCR-CMV co-occurrence was scored with hypergeometric tests, and a repertoire-size bias correction was applied to TCR pairs. False discovery rates were estimated in a later analysis by permuting HLA or CMV assignments 20 times. A later analysis grouped co-occurring TCRs with DBSCAN, adding TCRdist sequence similarity when clustering within HLA-allele-positive subsets. Repertoires with fewer than 30,000 or more than 120,000 public chains were left out of co-occurrence clustering, as were five repertoires with anomalous nucleotide sharing. Here the immuneACCESS table is served through TCRdb, limited to in-frame sequences with V and J called. Missing clones are a known gap in these copies; in checked studies unresolved V genes cover under half, and the rest lacks a known reason. D and trimming come from the DNA, and the V and J calls and clone size come from that table. The sample table holds about 91,000 clones, of which roughly nine tenths were seen once. Clones ranked in the top ten supply roughly 9% of the sample.

In this sample, this clone turned up once. Its cognate antigen has yet to be identified. Base qualities are not at hand, and no much larger clone is one base apart. This sequence was found in a man younger than 45 in good health and CMV-seropositive. This receptor chain uses TRBV5-1 and TRBJ2-5; TRBD2 could be the D gene, as 5 bases match. The source material was PBMCs. The CDR3 region has the sequence CASSLDYLETQYF. The DNA sequence reads TGCGCCAGCAGTCTTGACTACCTAGAGACCCAGTACTTC.